One and the same sample provided the 19 T cell receptor beta chains below, sequenced in a study of T cells in Graves' hyperthyroidism and ophthalmopathy. The TCR beta CDR3 regions underwent amplification using RNA transcripts as the source. Primed by the HTBI set, a first-round RT-PCR was run on the TCR CDR3. TCRdb itself ran the multiplex PCR reads through MiXCR, one entry per CDR3 protein. The sample shows 550,000 to 700,000 distinct CDR3 sequences, around 46% of them seen only once. What was sequenced was peripheral blood or thyroid tissue (not recorded which). Receptors originate from an adult woman with Graves' disease, either hyperthyroidism or ophthalmopathy (not recorded which).

The chain employs TRBV5-1 and TRBJ1-1; D remains unclear. This CDR3 spans 15 amino acids. Germline CDR1 and CDR2: SGHRS and YFSETQ. V was trimmed by 4 bases and J by 0 bases, leaving 13 bases between them. CDR3 coding DNA: TGCGCCAGCAGCACGGGCCCCAATATGAACACTGAAGCTTTCTTT. Encoded protein: CASSTGPNMNTEAFF.

At least ten counts were recorded for this clonotype. The V and J genes are TRBV2 and TRBJ2-7, with D hard to call. V was pared by 8 bases and J by 3 bases, with 20 bases between. The CDR3 has 15 residues. CDR1 and CDR2 (germline): SNHLY, FYNNEI. The CDR3 DNA is TGTGCCAGCTCCCCAAATGGCGCCGTGGACTACGAGCAGTACTTC. This codes for CASSPNGAVDYEQYF.

As regards this clonotype: This could be a read error, since a much larger clone is one nucleotide away. The rearrangement joins TRBV6-4 to TRBJ2-2; D gene uncertain. The V gene lost 0 bases and the J gene lost 1 base, with 6 bases spanning the gap. The CDR3 has 15 residues. CDR1 and CDR2 (germline): MRHNA, SNTAGT. The DNA for the CDR3 is TGTGCCAGCAGTGACTCGAATTTGAACACCGGGGAGCTGTTTTTT. This encodes CASSDSNLNTGELFF.

This clonotype came up many times. The rearrangement links TRBV20-1 to TRBJ2-5; tentatively, D is TRBD1 or TRBD2 (5 bases each). The CDR3 spans 15 residues. The V and J ends lost 2 bases and 5 bases respectively, with 18 bases between them. Germline V gene sequence: CDR1 DFQATT, CDR2 SNEGSKA (reference sequence). CDR3 bases: TGCAGTGCTAGAATGCCGGGACGAATCGATGAGACCCAGTACTTC. This codes for CSARMPGRIDETQYF.

This clonotype was detected ten times or more. The chain links TRBV3-1 to TRBJ2-7, with 7 nucleotides matching TRBD2. Per germline, CDR1 LGHDT and CDR2 YNNKEL (reference sequence). This CDR3 is 13 amino acids long. The J segment lost 4 bases and the V segment lost 0 bases, leaving 0 bases of the junction unmatched. CDR3: CASSQEGGYEQYF. The CDR3 DNA is TGTGCCAGCAGCCAAGAGGGGGGGTACGAGCAGTACTTC.

Notes on this clonotype: One base away lies a much larger clone, so this may be a sequencing read error. The V call is TRBV12-3 or TRBV12-4, the J call TRBJ2-6, with D possibly matching TRBD2 (5 bases). The CDR3 consists of 17 residues. V dropped 5 bases and J dropped 4 bases, with 18 bases sitting between them. CDR3 in DNA: TGTGCCAGCAGTCACCCTACACAGAGGGCCGGGGCCAACGTCCTGACTTTC. Amino acid sequence: CASSHPTQRAGANVLTF.

This clonotype was observed a few times. The rearrangement joins TRBV24-1 to TRBJ2-3, with TRBD2 identical over 7 bases. CDR3 length: 18 amino acids. CDR1 and CDR2 from the germline V gene are KGHDR and SFDVKD. V lost 4 bases, J lost 0 bases, and 12 bases stayed unmatched. The CDR3 sequence: CATSDPALTSSSTDTQYF. The DNA for the CDR3 is TGTGCCACCAGTGACCCAGCCTTGACTAGCAGTAGCACAGATACGCAGTATTTT.

This sequence joins TRBV12-3 or TRBV12-4 and TRBJ2-2, with D possibly being TRBD2 (6 bases). The CDR3 runs 15 residues. The V gene lost 4 bases and the J gene lost 7 bases, with 16 bases spanning the gap. This CDR3 is CASSSGRGRNGELFF. The CDR3 bases are TGTGCCAGCAGTTCCGGTAGAGGGAGGAACGGGGAGCTGTTTTTT.

The rearrangement links TRBV19 to TRBJ1-3; 7 bases agree with TRBD1. The CDR3 is 16 amino acids. The J segment lost 1 base and the V segment lost 6 bases, leaving 9 bases of the junction unmatched. In germline, CDR1 is LNHDA, CDR2 SQIVND (reference sequence). CDR3 region: CASSTRGTNSGNTIYF. As DNA, the CDR3 is TGTGCCAGTAGCACCAGGGGGACTAATTCTGGAAACACCATATATTTT. Full variable domain (missing parts from reference TRBV19 and TRBJ1-3): DGGITQSPKYLFRKEGQNVTLSCEQNLNHDAMYWYRQDPGQGLRLIYYSQIVNDFQKGDIAEGYSVSREKKESFPLTVTSAQKNPTAFYLCASSTRGTNSGNTIYFGEGSWLTVV.

This sequence joins TRBV7-6 and TRBJ1-1; D may be TRBD1 (5 bases). V lost 1 base and J lost 2, with 11 bases in between. This CDR3 is 15 amino acids long. Germline lookup yields CDR1 SGHVS and CDR2 FNYEAQ. CDR3 in DNA: TGTGCCAGCAGCTTAGGAGGGGACCGAAACACTGAAGCTTTCTTT. Translating gives CASSLGGDRNTEAFF.

This clonotype was recorded many times. The chain employs TRBV20-1 and TRBJ2-5, with 7 bases fitting TRBD1. The CDR3 loop spans 16 amino acids. The germline gives CDR1 DFQATT, CDR2 SNEGSKA (reference sequence). The V and J ends lost 0 bases and 1 base, in that order; junction bases with no gene match: 8. The CDR3 sequence: CSARDPKGAIQETQYF. The CDR3 bases are TGCAGTGCTAGAGATCCCAAGGGGGCTATCCAAGAGACCCAGTACTTC.

This clonotype has more than one count but fewer than ten. V usage is TRBV12-3 or TRBV12-4 and J usage is TRBJ1-5; weak D call: TRBD1 (6 bases). The CDR3 length is 14 residues. V gave up 4 bases and J gave up 3 bases, with 10 bases separating them. CDR3 sequence reads: CASSSRDINQPQHF. As DNA, the CDR3 is TGTGCCAGCAGTTCCCGGGACATCAATCAGCCCCAGCATTTT.

The sample holds one count of this clonotype. Its ends do not fully match the called genes, so a read error is possible. The chain has TRBV7-9 and TRBJ1-1; weak D call: TRBD1 (6 bases). The length of the CDR3 is 13 residues. The germline CDR1 and CDR2 sequences are SEHNR and FQNEAQ (reference sequence). In DNA, the CDR3 is TGTGCCAGCAGTTTAGCCCGACAGGACGAAGCTTTCTTT. It specifies CASSLARQDEAFF.

This clonotype was counted at least ten times. The chain links TRBV5-6 to TRBJ1-2; TRBD1 matches at 9 bases. In germline, CDR1 is SGHDT, CDR2 YYEEEE. CDR3 size: 11 residues. V lost 4 bases and J lost 13; bases outside the gene matches: 5. CDR3 loop: CASSRTGDPTF. In DNA form, the CDR3 reads TGTGCCAGCAGCAGGACAGGGGACCCCACCTTC.

This chain uses TRBV30 with TRBJ2-7, with D possibly TRBD2 on 6 matching bases. Germline CDR1 GTSNPN, CDR2 SVGIG (reference sequence). V was shortened by 3 bases and J by 13 bases, with 16 bases between the two germline ends. This CDR3 region has 11 residues. The CDR3 DNA sequence: TGTGCCTGGAGGGGAGGTGGTGCCTCTTACTTC. Encoded protein: CAWRGGGASYF.

This clonotype has at least ten counts. The genes are TRBV5-1 and TRBJ2-6, with a weak D call TRBD2 (5 bases). Germline CDR1 and CDR2: SGHRS and YFSETQ. The CDR3 spans 17 residues. V was shortened by 0 bases and J by 0 bases, with 10 bases between the two germline ends. CDR3 in DNA: TGCGCCAGCAGCTTGGAGGGAGCTGGCTCTGGGGCCAACGTCCTGACTTTC. It yields the protein CASSLEGAGSGANVLTF. The full variable domain, in which reference TRBV5-1 and TRBJ2-6 provide the parts outside the CDR3, is KAGVTQTPRYLIKTRGQQVTLSCSPISGHRSVSWYQQTPGQGLQFLFEYFSETQRNKGNFPGRFSGRQFSNSRSEMNVSTLELGDSALYLCASSLEGAGSGANVLTFGAGSRLTVL.

Notes on this clonotype: At one end the junction does not follow the germline gene, possibly because of a read error. The DNA of the CDR3 is TGTGCCAGCAGCTCCAGGACTAGCGGGAGAGGAGGGACCGAGTACTTC. It yields the protein CASSSRTSGRGGTEYF. This chain connects TRBV7-2 to TRBJ2-5; TRBD2 agrees at 13 bases. Germline V gene sequence: CDR1 SGHTA, CDR2 FQGNSA. CDR3 size: 16 residues.

This chain connects TRBV28 to TRBJ2-7, with D perhaps matching TRBD2 (6 bases). The length of the CDR3 is 15 residues. From germline, CDR1 is MDHEN and CDR2 SYDVKM. V lost 4 bases and J lost 3, with 16 bases in between. Here the CDR3 reads CASSSTWRVGYEQYF. As DNA, the CDR3 is TGTGCCAGCAGTTCGACCTGGAGGGTTGGCTACGAGCAGTACTTC.

Note on this clonotype: The missing conserved phenylalanine or tryptophan at the end of this CDR3 makes a read error likely. The chain joins TRBV10-2 to TRBJ1-1; a weak D match, TRBD1 (6 bases). The CDR3 totals 16 residues. The germline V gene has CDR1 WSHSY and CDR2 SAAADI. V was clipped by 2 bases and J by 5 bases, with 18 bases between them. CDR3 region: CASSETLGGLETEAFL. Here the CDR3 DNA reads TGCGCCAGCAGTGAGACGTTAGGGGGTCTAGAAACTGAAGCTTTCCTT.